This T cell receptor beta chain stems from a study of T cells after yellow fever vaccination (dated by TCRdb to the late 2010s). Background on the whole study: The SMART-Seq v4 Ultra Low Input RNA kit was used to prepare libraries from fractions with low cell numbers. To track T-cell clones before and after primary and booster YFV17D yellow fever vaccination, bulk TCR alpha and beta repertoires were sequenced longitudinally. Blood samples were taken at several timepoints before and after primary and secondary immunization, and bulk PBMC replicates and cell subsets were isolated. Two healthy male donors, one aged 18 to 30 and one aged 30 to 40 years, made up the cohort. The research as a whole found: Because abundant contaminating clonotypes from the bulk population could be contained in FACS-sorted repertoires, computational filtering was required. After the booster, most clones that had expanded after primary vaccination were detected again (around 96% of CD4 and more than 80% of CD8), suggesting broad maintenance of memory. A small fraction of clonotypes showed up in both the CD4 and CD8 compartments, probably as a result of convergent recombination. The study included only two donors, which limits how far the findings can be generalized. Compared with the primary T-cell response, the secondary T-cell response was faster but weaker, reaching its peak on day 5 rather than on day 15.

About this clonotype: Its antigen specificity is not known. One base away there is no much larger clone; base qualities are not given.

For CDR1 and CDR2, the germline V gene (reference sequence) lists DFQATT and SNEGSKA. V lost 5 bases and J lost 0 bases; the stretch between them is 17 bases long. The cysteine opens and the phenylalanine closes a CDR3 of 16 amino acids. The CDR3 DNA has 48 bases and is translated from base 1. The sequencer was an Illumina NovaSeq 6000. TCR cDNA was made using 5'RACE template switching, a step that added a universal primer site and unique molecular identifiers. Priming for cDNA synthesis came from both the TCR alpha and TCR beta constant segments. Libraries were amplified in two PCR steps, with sample barcodes and sequencing adapters added in the second step. Sequencing of the libraries was done on either Illumina HiSeq 2500 (2x100 bp) or NovaSeq (2x150 bp). The original methods were these. MIGEC was used to demultiplex reads and collapse the reads into UMI consensus sequences, and MiXCR was used for V(D)J alignment. Vaccine-responding clonotypes were defined with edgeR using replicate PBMC samples, requiring FDR below 0.01 and a log2 fold change above 5 up to day 15. Bulk clonotypes were assigned CD4 or CD8 identity according to which sequenced CD4 or CD8 repertoire held them at higher abundance. Using fastp trimming at Q25 and MiXCR clonotype assembly, TCRdb reanalyzed the public sequencing data and kept in-frame beta chains. Under each unique CDR3 protein, matching rows form one entry showing the most common genes and DNA. Clone size and V and J calls follow TCRdb, not the original study. The sample table contains about 330,000 distinct CDR3 sequences; only one count was recorded for roughly 4.3% of them. About 26% of the sample comes from the top ten.

The treatment or condition label of this sample denotes: live attenuated yellow fever vaccine strain. At each blood-draw timepoint, two biological replicates of bulk PBMCs were obtained. A standard Ficoll-Paque protocol was used to isolate PBMCs from peripheral blood. TriZol was used to extract RNA from bulk PBMCs, from CD4 and CD8 fractions, and from dextramer-positive and dextramer-negative fractions. The source is a man younger than 35 who received the YFV17D yellow fever vaccine. The sample was PBMCs, taken 5 days after the yellow fever booster vaccination. The V and J segments used are TRBV20-1 and TRBJ2-1; the D gene is possibly TRBD1 or TRBD2, with 5 bases matching each. CDR3 protein: CSALGRRTSSYNEQFF. The sequence in DNA is TGCAGTGCTCTAGGCCGGAGGACAAGCTCCTACAATGAGCAGTTCTTC.